The 31 T cell receptor beta chains reported below all come from one sample, sequenced in a study of blood T cell repertoires in COVID-19. Measured with immunoSEQ multiplex PCR; TCRdb has only the in-frame clones, and not every one. The sample has under 300,000 clones, approximately 89% seen once. The sample comprised PBMCs or T cells enriched from blood (not recorded which). Receptor source: a woman aged 40 to 50 with acute COVID-19.

V is TRBV12-2 and J is TRBJ1-3; whether TRBD1, the table's D call, matches the DNA was not checked. TRBV12-2 has pseudogene status. The CDR3 runs to 16 residues. The CDR3 DNA follows: TGTGCAAGTCGGTCGGGACAGGGAGTATCTGGAAACACCATATATTTT. It specifies CASRSGQGVSGNTIYF.

This chain uses TRBV27 with TRBJ2-3; 10 bases match TRBD2. CDR3 size: 16 residues. J was trimmed by 4 bases and V by 5 bases; bases with no gene match: 9. Germline lookup yields CDR1 MNHEY and CDR2 SMNVEV (reference sequence). The CDR3 DNA reads TGTGCCAGCAGTAACCCGGGACTAGCGAGGCCAGATACGCAGTATTTT. Its translation is CASSNPGLARPDTQYF.

This clone was seen a single time. The V call is TRBV5-1, the J call TRBJ2-1; the D gene is possibly TRBD2 (5 bases). The germline V gene encodes CDR1 SGHRS and CDR2 YFSETQ. The V and J ends lost 0 bases and 4 bases respectively, with 11 bases between them. The CDR3 covers 15 residues. The DNA for the CDR3 is TGCGCCAGCAGCTTGGAAGGGTCGGGGTACAATGAGCAGTTCTTC. This sequence encodes CASSLEGSGYNEQFF.

The CDR3: CASSLAGSGANVLTF. As DNA, the CDR3 is TGTGCCAGCAGCTTGGCGGGGTCTGGGGCCAACGTCCTGACTTTC. The V gene is TRBV5-6, the J gene TRBJ2-6, with D perhaps TRBD2 (5 bases). Trimming pared 0 bases from V and 1 base from J, leaving 5 bases between. The CDR3 length is 15 residues. CDR1 SGHDT and CDR2 YYEEEE come from the germline V gene.

The gene calls are TRBV6-5 and TRBJ1-1; D is ambiguous. CDR1 is MNHEY and CDR2 is SVGAGI in the germline V gene. V was cut by 11 bases and J by 8 bases, with 24 bases left in between. The CDR3 has 14 residues. CDR3 residues: CAHRGDALVAEAFF. The CDR3 bases are TGTGCCCATCGGGGAGACGCACTCGTGGCCGAAGCTTTCTTT.

The rearrangement joins TRBV5-1 to TRBJ2-4, with D possibly matching TRBD2 (7 bases). The CDR3 contains 15 residues. The germline gives CDR1 SGHRS, CDR2 YFSETQ. Between the trimmed V and J ends, which lost 4 bases and 8 bases, there was a span of 19 bases. The CDR3 loop is CASSSQQGGRDIQYF. The CDR3 nucleotides are TGCGCCAGCAGCAGCCAACAGGGAGGGAGGGACATTCAGTACTTC.

This chain uses TRBV21-1 with TRBJ2-4; TRBD1, as called in the table, went unchecked against the DNA. TRBV21-1 is flagged as a pseudogene. The CDR3 is 23 residues long. CDR3 protein: CASSKGDRQGGLRRGLAKNIQYF. CDR3 coding DNA: TGTGCCAGCAGCAAAGGGGATAGACAGGGAGGCCTACGGCGGGGTCTAGCCAAAAACATTCAGTACTTC.

The J gene is TRBJ1-2, the V gene TRBV29-1; D remains unclear. In germline, CDR1 is SQVTM, CDR2 ANQGSEA. The CDR3 length is 14 residues. V was shortened by 5 bases and J by 4 bases, with 17 bases between the two germline ends. The CDR3 coding sequence is TGCAGCGTTCTCTTCGGGAATTGGGTCTATGGCTACACCTTC. Amino acid sequence: CSVLFGNWVYGYTF.

This chain uses TRBV9 with TRBJ2-2; possibly TRBD2 for D (5 bases). The germline V and J ends were trimmed by 7 bases and 3 bases, with 13 bases remaining between them. This CDR3 contains 14 residues. From germline, CDR1 is SGDLS and CDR2 YYNGEE. Here the CDR3 reads CASGEGSDTGELFF. The CDR3 DNA follows: TGTGCCAGCGGGGAAGGGAGCGACACCGGGGAGCTGTTTTTT.

This chain links TRBV19 with TRBJ1-2, with a possible D match to TRBD1 (5 bases). The CDR3 consists of 13 residues. The V and J ends lost 3 bases and 3 bases respectively, with 8 bases between them. Germline V gene sequence: CDR1 LNHDA, CDR2 SQIVND (reference sequence). Written as DNA, the CDR3 is TGTGCCAGTAGTATCTCGGGGGACTATGGCTACACCTTC. Translation gives CASSISGDYGYTF. The whole variable domain, filled in from reference TRBV19 and TRBJ1-2, reads DGGITQSPKYLFRKEGQNVTLSCEQNLNHDAMYWYRQDPGQGLRLIYYSQIVNDFQKGDIAEGYSVSREKKESFPLTVTSAQKNPTAFYLCASSISGDYGYTFGSGTRLTVV.

The chain recombines TRBV27 with TRBJ2-7; the match to TRBD1 covers 7 bases. V lost 5 bases to trimming and J lost 2 bases; unmatched junction nucleotides: 15. CDR1 MNHEY and CDR2 SMNVEV come from the germline V gene (reference sequence). The CDR3 is made up of 17 amino acids. The CDR3: CASSTHPSRGNPYEQYF. The CDR3 bases are TGTGCCAGCAGTACACACCCCTCCAGGGGGAACCCCTACGAGCAGTACTTC.

This chain connects TRBV3-1 (or the pseudogene TRBV3-2) to TRBJ2-4; 7 bases agree with TRBD1. This CDR3 is 12 amino acids long. Losses at the gene ends were 8 bases for V and 5 bases for J; bases not matched to a gene: 3. The germline V gene encodes CDR1 LGHDT and CDR2 YNNKEL (reference sequence). CDR3 sequence: CASRDSQNIQYF. In DNA, the CDR3 is TGTGCCAGCCGGGACAGCCAAAACATTCAGTACTTC.

The chain joins TRBV2 to TRBJ1-2, with a possible D match to TRBD1 (6 bases). The CDR3 sequence is 13 residues long. V gave up 4 bases and J gave up 3 bases, with 9 bases separating them. Germline lookup yields CDR1 SNHLY and CDR2 FYNNEI. The CDR3 bases are TGTGCCAGCAGTGCGACAGGTGACTATGGCTACACCTTC. This translates into CASSATGDYGYTF.

The chain carries TRBV10-2 and TRBJ2-7; tentative D call: TRBD1 (5 bases). With 0 bases removed from V and 1 base from J, the gap between germline ends came to 22 bases. This CDR3 comprises 19 residues. CDR1 and CDR2 (germline): WSHSY, SAAADI. CDR3 DNA sequence: TGCGCCAGCAGTGAGTCAGGGGCCGGCGCAGTAGGGATTTCCTACGAGCAGTACGTC. This translates into CASSESGAGAVGISYEQYV.

The V and J genes are TRBV7-8 and TRBJ1-6; 8 positions agree with TRBD1. Germline CDR1 SGHVS, CDR2 FQNEAQ. The ends lost 4 bases at V and 8 bases at J; junction bases unmatched: 4. The CDR3 has 14 amino acids. The CDR3 sequence: CASSWTGMYSPLHF. CDR3 coding DNA: TGTGCCAGCAGCTGGACAGGGATGTATTCACCCCTCCACTTT.

This chain connects TRBV20-1 to TRBJ2-3, with D maybe TRBD2 (5 bases). This CDR3 is 15 amino acids long. Germline V gene sequence: CDR1 DFQATT, CDR2 SNEGSKA (reference sequence). V lost 3 bases, J lost 3 bases, and 16 bases lay in between. Here the CDR3 reads CSASNPGMGTDTQYF. Written as DNA, the CDR3 is TGCAGTGCTAGTAATCCGGGAATGGGAACAGATACGCAGTATTTT.

The CDR3 DNA reads as TGCGCCAGCAGTGAGTCTGGCCTAGCGCCTAAAAACCATGAGCAGTTCTTC. This encodes CASSESGLAPKNHEQFF. The V gene is TRBV10-1, the J gene TRBJ2-1, with a possible D match to TRBD2 (6 bases). This CDR3 has 17 residues. Trimming took off 0 bases at V and 8 bases at J, with 20 bases between the two ends. Germline V gene lookup returns CDR1 WNHNN and CDR2 SYGVQD (reference sequence).

The chain joins TRBV10-2 to TRBJ1-3; D remains ambiguous. The V and J ends lost 3 bases and 1 base respectively, with 13 bases between them. The CDR3 extends over 16 amino acids. From germline, CDR1 is WSHSY and CDR2 SAAADI. CDR3 sequence: CASSDLFRGSGNTIYF. For the CDR3, the DNA is TGCGCCAGCAGTGATCTCTTCCGGGGTTCTGGAAACACCATATATTTT.

The J gene is TRBJ2-4, the V gene TRBV28; maybe TRBD1 (5 bases). Germline CDR1 and CDR2: MDHEN and SYDVKM. This CDR3 contains 14 residues. Trimming removed 6 bases at V and 2 bases at J, with 11 bases between. The CDR3 DNA reads as TGTGCCAGCAGAATAGGGGTCACCAAAAACATTCAGTACTTC. Translation gives CASRIGVTKNIQYF.

This chain uses TRBV12-1 with TRBJ2-1; TRBD2 is the table's D call, not checked against the DNA. TRBV12-1 is classified as a pseudogene. The CDR3 covers 19 residues. Here the CDR3 reads CASSQTEATSGVIYNEQFF. The CDR3 DNA is TGTGCCAGCAGCCAAACAGAGGCAACTAGCGGGGTCATCTACAATGAGCAGTTCTTC.

The chain has TRBV4-2 and TRBJ2-6; 9 bases match TRBD1. J lost 2 bases, V lost 5 bases, and 13 bases had no gene match. The germline gives CDR1 LGHNA, CDR2 YNFKEQ. The CDR3 totals 19 residues. The CDR3 DNA reads as TGTGCCAGCAGCGTTTCCGGGACAGGGACTTTTACTGGGGCCAACGTCCTGACTTTC. Its translation: CASSVSGTGTFTGANVLTF.

The chain couples TRBV9 to TRBJ2-5, with TRBD1 matching over 8 bases. Germline V gene data show CDR1 as SGDLS and CDR2 as YYNGEE. The CDR3 runs 14 residues. The J segment lost 7 bases and the V segment lost 3 bases, leaving 8 bases of the junction unmatched. The CDR3 DNA reads TGTGCCAGCAGCGCTCAGACAGGGGAGGTGACCCAGTACTTC. It codes for CASSAQTGEVTQYF.

The chain recombines TRBV18 with TRBJ1-6; 7 nucleotides align to TRBD1. CDR1 is KGHSH, CDR2 LQKENI, per germline. The CDR3 has 15 amino acids. V was pared by 2 bases and J by 10 bases, with 8 bases of the junction left unmatched. DNA of the CDR3: TGTGCCAGCTCACCAGAGACAGGGTGGGGCTCACCCCTCCACTTT. It translates to CASSPETGWGSPLHF.

This chain uses TRBV29-1 with TRBJ1-2; TRBD1 agrees at 8 bases. There are 17 residues in the CDR3. The J segment lost 4 bases and the V segment lost 0 bases, leaving 13 bases of the junction unmatched. Germline-derived CDR1 and CDR2 are SQVTM and ANQGSEA. CDR3 sequence reads: CSVEDPKGQGTGYGYTF. For the CDR3, the DNA is TGCAGCGTTGAAGATCCCAAAGGACAGGGTACGGGCTATGGCTACACCTTC.

The rearrangement links TRBV5-1 to TRBJ2-3; possibly TRBD1 for D (5 bases). The V end lost 9 bases, the J end lost 4 bases, and 27 bases lay between the germline ends. The CDR3 has 17 residues. CDR1 and CDR2 (germline): SGHRS, YFSETQ. CDR3 sequence reads: CATTAGHAIPLPDTQYF. CDR3 coding DNA: TGCGCCACCACAGCCGGACACGCGATTCCCCTCCCAGATACGCAGTATTTT.

The J gene is TRBJ2-3, the V gene TRBV24-1; 11 nucleotides agree with TRBD2. Germline CDR1 and CDR2: KGHDR and SFDVKD. This CDR3 spans 16 amino acids. J gave up 5 bases and V 1 base, and 4 bases lay outside the gene matches. The CDR3 is CATSDFVAGGQDTQYF. In DNA form, the CDR3 reads TGTGCCACCAGTGATTTTGTAGCGGGAGGGCAAGATACGCAGTATTTT.

This rearrangement joins TRBV19 to TRBJ2-1; maybe TRBD2 (6 bases). This CDR3 is 12 amino acids long. V was cut by 5 bases and J by 6 bases, with 8 bases left in between. Germline lookup yields CDR1 LNHDA and CDR2 SQIVND (reference sequence). The CDR3 bases are TGTGCCAGTAGTGGGGACTTCAATGAGCAGTTCTTC. Protein: CASSGDFNEQFF.

This chain uses TRBV6-6 with TRBJ1-2, with TRBD1 matching over 9 bases. The CDR3 runs 15 residues. Germline V gene sequence: CDR1 MNHNY, CDR2 SVGAGI (reference sequence). V shed 0 bases and J 5 bases; nucleotides not matched to a gene: 4. CDR3 nucleotide sequence: TGTGCCAGCAGTTACTCCCCAGGACAGGGGTATGGCTACACCTTC. Translating gives CASSYSPGQGYGYTF.

The chain employs TRBV28 and TRBJ2-5; D may be TRBD2 (5 bases). Trimming took off 7 bases at V and 5 bases at J, with 11 bases between the two ends. Germline CDR1 is MDHEN and CDR2 is SYDVKM. The CDR3 length is 12 residues. This chain's CDR3 is CASKAGWETQYF. The CDR3 DNA sequence: TGTGCCAGCAAGGCGGGTTGGGAGACCCAGTACTTC.

J is TRBJ2-1 and V is TRBV2, with 8 bases aligning to TRBD1. The V gene's germline CDR1 is SNHLY and CDR2 FYNNEI. Trimming removed 7 bases from V and 4 bases from J; junction bases left unmatched: 6. The CDR3 has 14 amino acids. DNA for the CDR3: TGTGCCAGCATTATGAGACAGGGGTACAATGAGCAGTTCTTC. Translating it yields CASIMRQGYNEQFF. Complete variable domain (other parts from reference TRBV2 and TRBJ2-1): EPEVTQTPSHQVTQMGQEVILRCVPISNHLYFYWYRQILGQKVEFLVSFYNNEISEKSEIFDDQFSVERPDGSNFTLKIRSTKLEDSAMYFCASIMRQGYNEQFFGPGTRLTVL.

The chain carries TRBV27 and TRBJ1-3; maybe TRBD1 (5 bases). Trimming took 8 bases from V and 3 from J, leaving 17 bases between them. CDR1 and CDR2 from the germline V gene are MNHEY and SMNVEV (reference sequence). This CDR3 contains 15 residues. The CDR3: CASQREGNRGNTIYF. DNA of the CDR3: TGTGCCAGCCAGAGGGAGGGGAATCGTGGAAACACCATATATTTT.